One T cell receptor beta chain is described in this entry. Researchers ran the PCR with 60 Vbeta and 13 Jbeta primers. Profiled with immunoSEQ multiplex PCR; TCRdb holds only in-frame clones, not every one. The sample holds 150,000 to 200,000 clones, about 81% seen once. This sample stems from a study of cytomegalovirus exposure and HLA in healthy donors. Healthy bone marrow donors made up the donors. CDR3 length equals 14 residues. Germline V gene sequence: CDR1 SGHDT, CDR2 YYEEEE. J was trimmed by 3 bases and V by 1 base; bases with no gene match: 3. This chain connects TRBV5-6 to TRBJ2-7; TRBD2 agrees at 8 bases. The sequenced sample was PBMCs. The receptor was isolated from a woman between 45 and 60 years old in good health and CMV-seropositive. This CDR3 is CASSLQTSVYEQYF. The CDR3 nucleotides are TGTGCCAGCAGCTTGCAGACTAGCGTCTACGAGCAGTACTTC.